This entry concerns a single T cell receptor (beta chain). Libraries were prepared by immunoSEQ multiplex PCR; TCRdb keeps only in-frame clonotypes and omits some of them. The sample shows about 350,000 clones, roughly 86% of them seen only once. The sample belongs to a study of blood T cell repertoires in COVID-19. CDR3 length: 16 amino acids. Germline CDR1 and CDR2: SGHRS and YFSETQ. V lost 0 bases and J 2 bases, leaving 14 bases between the germline ends. The chain joins TRBV5-1 to TRBJ1-2; TRBD1 is a possible D gene (6 bases). What was sequenced was peripheral blood. The clonotype comes from a man aged 25-45 years with COVID-19, enrolled during active disease. The CDR3 DNA reads TGCGCCAGCAGCTTGGTAGTAGGGGGACAAAACTATGGCTACACCTTC. Translating gives CASSLVVGGQNYGYTF. Full variable domain (outside the CDR3, taken from reference TRBV5-1 and TRBJ1-2): KAGVTQTPRYLIKTRGQQVTLSCSPISGHRSVSWYQQTPGQGLQFLFEYFSETQRNKGNFPGRFSGRQFSNSRSEMNVSTLELGDSALYLCASSLVVGGQNYGYTFGSGTRLTVV.